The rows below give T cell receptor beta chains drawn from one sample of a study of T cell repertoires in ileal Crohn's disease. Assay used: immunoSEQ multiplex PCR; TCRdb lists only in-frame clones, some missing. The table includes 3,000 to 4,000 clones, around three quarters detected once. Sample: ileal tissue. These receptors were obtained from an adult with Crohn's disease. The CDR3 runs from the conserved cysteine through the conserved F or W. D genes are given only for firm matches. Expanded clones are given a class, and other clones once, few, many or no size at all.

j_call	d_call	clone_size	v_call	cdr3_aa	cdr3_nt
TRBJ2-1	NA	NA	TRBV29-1	CSVERGYNEQFF	TGCAGCGTTGAGAGGGGGTACAATGAGCAGTTCTTC
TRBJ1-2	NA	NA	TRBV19	CASSTPGNYGYTF	TGTGCCAGTAGTACCCCAGGGAACTATGGCTACACCTTC
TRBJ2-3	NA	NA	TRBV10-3	CAISDAGTPTDTQYF	TGTGCCATCAGTGATGCCGGGACTCCGACAGATACGCAGTATTTT
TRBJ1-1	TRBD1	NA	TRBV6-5	CASSYWDRGEFTEAFF	TGTGCCAGCAGTTACTGGGACAGGGGAGAGTTCACTGAAGCTTTCTTT
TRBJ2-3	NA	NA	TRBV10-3	CAISDNSRTDTQYF	TGTGCCATCAGTGATAATAGTAGAACCGATACGCAGTATTTT
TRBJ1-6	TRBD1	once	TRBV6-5	CASSYPPGQRNSPLHF	TGTGCCAGCAGTTACCCCCCGGGACAGCGGAATTCACCCCTCCACTTT
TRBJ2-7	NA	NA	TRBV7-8	CASSGRQGADYEQYF	TGTGCCAGCAGCGGCAGGCAGGGTGCTGACTACGAGCAGTACTTC
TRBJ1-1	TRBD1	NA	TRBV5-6	CASSTGQGYTEAFF	TGTGCCAGCAGCACAGGACAGGGTTACACTGAAGCTTTCTTT
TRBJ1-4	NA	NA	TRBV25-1	CASRGENEKLFF	TGTGCCAGCAGAGGGGAAAATGAAAAACTGTTTTTT
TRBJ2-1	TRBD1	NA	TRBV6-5	CASSYLGGQDNEQFF	TGTGCCAGCAGTTATTTGGGGGGACAGGACAATGAGCAGTTCTTC
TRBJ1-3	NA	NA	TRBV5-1	CASSIAGTSGNTIYF	TGCGCCAGCAGCATAGCCGGGACTTCCGGAAACACCATATATTTT
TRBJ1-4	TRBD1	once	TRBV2	CASSKRDSAYQLFF	TGTGCCAGCAGTAAACGGGACAGCGCGTATCAACTGTTTTTT
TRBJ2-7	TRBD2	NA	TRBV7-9	CASSWGLGDEQYF	TGTGCCAGCAGCTGGGGACTAGGAGACGAGCAGTACTTC
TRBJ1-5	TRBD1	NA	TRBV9	CASSGQGAFNQPQHF	TGTGCCAGCAGCGGTCAGGGGGCGTTCAATCAGCCCCAGCATTTT
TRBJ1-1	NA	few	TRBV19	CASSIKGDTEAFF	TGTGCCAGTAGTATCAAGGGAGATACTGAAGCTTTCTTT
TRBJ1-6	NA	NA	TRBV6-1	CASSDRGSPLHF	TGTGCCAGCAGTGACCGCGGTTCCCCCCTCCACTTT
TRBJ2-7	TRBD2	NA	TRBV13	CASSFTSVRGEQYF	TGTGCCAGCAGCTTCACTAGCGTAAGGGGCGAGCAGTACTTC
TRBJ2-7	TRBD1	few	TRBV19	CASSKGAGQYF	TGTGCCAGTAGTAAGGGGGCCGGGCAGTACTTC
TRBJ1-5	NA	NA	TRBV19	CASSSTGLGSNQPQHF	TGTGCCAGTAGTAGCACAGGGCTGGGGAGCAATCAGCCCCAGCATTTT
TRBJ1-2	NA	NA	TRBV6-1	CASSGAKTNYGYTF	TGTGCCAGCAGTGGGGCTAAGACTAACTATGGCTACACCTTC
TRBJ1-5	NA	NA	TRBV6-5	CASSRGIGNQPQHF	TGTGCCAGCTCCAGGGGAATTGGCAATCAGCCCCAGCATTTT
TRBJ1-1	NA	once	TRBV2	CASSFLNAGPTTEAFF	TGTGCCAGCAGTTTTCTCAACGCAGGGCCGACCACTGAAGCTTTCTTT
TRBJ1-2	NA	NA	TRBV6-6	CASSSVQRPDYGYTF	TGTGCCAGCAGTTCTGTGCAGAGGCCGGACTATGGCTACACCTTC
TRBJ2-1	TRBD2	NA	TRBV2	CASSEQTSGAYNEQFF	TGTGCCAGCAGTGAGCAGACTAGCGGCGCCTACAATGAGCAGTTCTTC
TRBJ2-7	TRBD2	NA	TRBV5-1	CASRTSGGNEQYF	TGCGCCAGTCGGACTAGCGGGGGCAACGAGCAGTACTTC
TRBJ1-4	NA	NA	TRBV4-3	CASSPTVNDEKLFF	TGCGCCAGCAGCCCCACAGTGAATGATGAAAAACTGTTTTTT
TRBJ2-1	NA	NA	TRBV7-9	CASSNQPSAYNEQFF	TGTGCCAGCAGTAACCAACCAAGCGCCTACAATGAGCAGTTCTTC
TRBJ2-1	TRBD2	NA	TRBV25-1	CASSEERAGGPYEQFF	TGTGCCAGCAGTGAGGAGAGGGCGGGAGGGCCTTATGAGCAGTTCTTC
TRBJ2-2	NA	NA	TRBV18	CASSPPVGQVNTGELFF	TGTGCCAGCTCACCACCGGTGGGGCAGGTCAACACCGGGGAGCTGTTTTTT
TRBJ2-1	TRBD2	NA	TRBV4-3	CASSQGGGEYNEQFF	TGCGCCAGCAGCCAAGGGGGGGGAGAGTACAATGAGCAGTTCTTC
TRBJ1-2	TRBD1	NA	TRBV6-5	CASSTGGGYTF	TGTGCCAGCAGTACAGGGGGCGGCTACACCTTC
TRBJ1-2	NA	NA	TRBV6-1	CASSEENDSYYGYTF	TGTGCCAGCAGTGAAGAGAACGACTCATACTATGGCTACACCTTC
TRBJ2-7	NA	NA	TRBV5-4	CASSLGKLSYEQYF	TGTGCCAGCAGCTTGGGTAAACTTTCCTACGAGCAGTACTTC
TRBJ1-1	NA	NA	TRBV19	CASSAGAGTEAFF	TGTGCCAGTTCTGCGGGGGCCGGCACTGAAGCTTTCTTT
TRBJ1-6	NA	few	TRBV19	CASRSVYNSPLHF	TGTGCCAGTAGATCTGTCTATAATTCACCCCTCCACTTT
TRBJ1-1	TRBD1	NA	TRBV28	CASSLWDRGQTTEAFF	TGTGCCAGCAGTTTATGGGACAGGGGGCAGACCACTGAAGCTTTCTTT
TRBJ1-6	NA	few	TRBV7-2	CASSLPGGDSPLHF	TGTGCCAGCAGCTTACCGGGAGGCGATTCACCCCTCCACTTT
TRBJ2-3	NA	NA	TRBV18	CASSPGTGRDTQYF	TGTGCCAGCTCACCCGGGACTGGCCGGGATACGCAGTATTTT
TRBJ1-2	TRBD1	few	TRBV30	CAWSVGTGTYGYTF	TGTGCCTGGAGTGTAGGGACAGGGACCTATGGCTACACCTTC
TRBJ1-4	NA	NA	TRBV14	CASSQDRVHSPNEKLFF	TGTGCCAGCAGCCAAGATCGGGTGCATAGCCCCAATGAAAAACTGTTTTTT
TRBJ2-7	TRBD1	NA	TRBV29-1	CSAAGTGGSYEQYF	TGCAGCGCCGCCGGGACAGGGGGGTCCTACGAGCAGTACTTC
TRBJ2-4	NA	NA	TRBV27	CASSFGSNNIQYF	TGTGCCAGCAGTTTCGGGAGTAACAACATTCAGTACTTC
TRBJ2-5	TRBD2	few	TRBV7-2	CASSFSGRGETQYF	TGTGCCAGCAGTTTTAGCGGGAGGGGGGAGACCCAGTACTTC
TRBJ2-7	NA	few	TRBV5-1	CASKMQGGYEQYF	TGCGCCAGCAAAATGCAAGGAGGGTACGAGCAGTACTTC
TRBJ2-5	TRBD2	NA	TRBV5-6	CASIKIAGGPLETQYF	TGTGCCAGCATCAAGATAGCGGGAGGGCCCTTGGAGACCCAGTACTTC
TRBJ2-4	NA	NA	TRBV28	CATTQSGDILNIQYF	TGTGCCACCACCCAGTCCGGGGACATTTTAAACATTCAGTACTTC
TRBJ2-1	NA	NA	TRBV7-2	CASSLRVTEQFF	TGTGCCAGCAGCCTGAGGGTTACGGAGCAGTTCTTC
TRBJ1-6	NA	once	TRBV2	CASSEVTPRRVHF	TGTGCCAGCAGTGAAGTTACTCCTCGCCGGGTCCACTTT
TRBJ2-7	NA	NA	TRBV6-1	CASSELYGQGYEQYF	TGTGCCAGCAGTGAATTATATGGTCAGGGCTACGAGCAGTACTTC
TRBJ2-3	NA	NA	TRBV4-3	CASSQGGRGADTQYF	TGCGCCAGCAGCCAAGGGGGCAGGGGGGCAGATACGCAGTATTTT
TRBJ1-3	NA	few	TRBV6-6	CASSYSSTAGNTIYF	TGTGCCAGCAGTTACTCTTCCACAGCTGGAAACACCATATATTTT
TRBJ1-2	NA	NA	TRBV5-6	CASQPGRGNYGYTF	TGTGCCAGCCAGCCGGGGAGAGGAAACTATGGCTACACCTTC